The rows below give T cell receptor beta chains drawn from one sample of a study of CD8+CD57+ T cells in acquired aplastic anemia. MiXCR, applied by TCRdb to the reads, yields one record per CDR3 protein. The sample comprises fewer than 70,000 distinct CDR3 sequences, almost 55% of which are singletons, and about 8% rests with the top ten. Material for sequencing was sorted CD4+, CD8+, or CD8+CD57+ T cells (not recorded which) from PBMCs. The source is a human donor in good health, serving as a control. Both conserved end residues are part of each CDR3. The D gene is left open where the match is weak. Some rows have no size entry. The others give once, few or many, or a class for an expanded clone.

TRBJ1-1 | many | . | TRBV20-1 | TGCAGTGCCCTAAATACCCGGGACGGAAACACTGAAGCTTTCTTT | CSALNTRDGNTEAFF
TRBJ2-3 | . | . | TRBV3-1 | TGTGCCAGCAGCCAAGTTTACGGAGACCTAGGTGTGGATACGCAGTATTTT | CASSQVYGDLGVDTQYF
TRBJ2-1 | . | . | TRBV19 | TGTGCCAGTAGTACAATCAGGGAGGCTAATGAGCAGTTCTTC | CASSTIREANEQFF
TRBJ1-1 | . | . | TRBV25-1 | TGTGCCAGCAGTGGATCGGGCAGGTTGAGGGACATGAACACTGAAGCTTTCTTT | CASSGSGRLRDMNTEAFF
TRBJ1-1 | few | TRBD1 | TRBV18 | TGTGCCAGCTCGGATCCCCTACTGACAGGGGAGGAAACTGAAGCTTTCTTT | CASSDPLLTGEETEAFF
TRBJ2-1 | once | TRBD1 | TRBV5-6 | TGTGCCAGCAGCCGGGACAGGCACAATGAGCAGTTCTTC | CASSRDRHNEQFF
TRBJ1-2 | few | . | TRBV2 | TGTGCCAGCCTGGGGCCCGCATTAGGGCCTATTTATGATGGCTACACCTTC | CASLGPALGPIYDGYTF
TRBJ2-7 | . | TRBD2 | TRBV5-4 | TGTGCCAGCAGCTTCGCTAGCGGGAGCCACGAGCAGTACTTC | CASSFASGSHEQYF
TRBJ2-1 | many | . | TRBV6-1 | TGTGCCAGCAGAGACAGGAGCTCCTACAATGAGCAGTTCTTC | CASRDRSSYNEQFF
TRBJ2-1 | . | . | TRBV2 | TGTGCCAGCAGGCCGAGACAGCACGTAGATGAGCAGTTCTTC | CASRPRQHVDEQFF
TRBJ1-2 | . | TRBD1 | TRBV25-1 | TGTGCCAGCAGTGCCGACCGACAGGGGGCCTACGGCTACACCTTC | CASSADRQGAYGYTF
TRBJ2-5 | . | . | TRBV27 | TGTGCCAGCAGTTTTAAGGGGTCGATCCAAGAGACCCAGTACTTC | CASSFKGSIQETQYF
TRBJ2-7 | . | . | TRBV2 | TGTGCCAGCAGTGAACAGGGAGGCCCGTACTTC | CASSEQGGPYF
TRBJ1-6 | . | . | TRBV2 | TGTGCCAGCACCCAACAGGGTTATTCACCCCTCCACTTT | CASTQQGYSPLHF
TRBJ2-7 | . | . | TRBV3-1 | TGTGCCAGCAGCCACGGGGGCGAGCAGTACTTC | CASSHGGEQYF
TRBJ2-1 | once | TRBD2 | TRBV10-1 | TGCGCCAGCAAATCGGGACTAGCGGACAATGAGCAGTTCTTC | CASKSGLADNEQFF
TRBJ2-3 | . | . | TRBV10-3 | TGTGCCATCAGTGACGGGCGCACAGATACGCAGTATTTT | CAISDGRTDTQYF
TRBJ1-2 | many | . | TRBV12-3/TRBV12-4 | TGTGCCAGCAGATCCTTTGGCTATGGCTACACCTTC | CASRSFGYGYTF
TRBJ2-5 | . | TRBD2 | TRBV5-1 | TGCGCCAGCAGCCCAAGCGGGGGGTCGAAAGAGACCCAGTACTTC | CASSPSGGSKETQYF
TRBJ2-7 | once | TRBD1 | TRBV5-1 | TGCGCCAGCAGCTTTGGAGACAGGGGGTACGAGCAGTACTTC | CASSFGDRGYEQYF
TRBJ1-3 | many | . | TRBV9 | TGTGCCAGCAGCGTAGCTGGCACATCTTTAGGAAACACCATATATTTT | CASSVAGTSLGNTIYF